This TCR beta chain is drawn from a study of OX40 agonist ivuxolimab in advanced cancers. This CDR3 spans 15 amino acids. CDR1 and CDR2 (germline): MNHEY, SMNVEV (reference sequence). The V and J ends lost 8 bases and 3 bases, in that order; junction bases with no gene match: 12. Method: immunoSEQ multiplex PCR; TCRdb's copy keeps in-frame clones and lacks some. The sample consists of about 90,000 clones, 91% of them appearing once. The V gene is TRBV27, the J gene TRBJ2-7; 8 bases line up with TRBD1. This sample comprised CD4+ or CD8+ T cells sorted from blood, obtained in a trial of the OX40 agonist ivuxolimab. The clonotype comes from an adult with an advanced solid tumor such as melanoma, head and neck, liver or kidney cancer. CDR3 loop: CASGKGTGGLYEQYF. DNA of the CDR3: TGTGCCAGCGGTAAAGGGACAGGAGGACTCTACGAGCAGTACTTC.